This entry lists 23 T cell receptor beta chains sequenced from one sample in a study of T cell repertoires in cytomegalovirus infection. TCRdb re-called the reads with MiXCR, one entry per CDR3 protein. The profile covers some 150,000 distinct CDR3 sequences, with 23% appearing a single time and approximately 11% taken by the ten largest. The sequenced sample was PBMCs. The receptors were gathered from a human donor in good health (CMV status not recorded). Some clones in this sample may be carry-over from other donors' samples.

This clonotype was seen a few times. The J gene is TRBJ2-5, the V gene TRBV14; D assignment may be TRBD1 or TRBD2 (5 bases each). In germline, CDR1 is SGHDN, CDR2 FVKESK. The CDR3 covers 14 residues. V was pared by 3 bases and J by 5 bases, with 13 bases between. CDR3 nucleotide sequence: TGTGCCAGCAGCCATTGGGGACCGCGGGAGACCCAGTACTTC. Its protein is CASSHWGPRETQYF.

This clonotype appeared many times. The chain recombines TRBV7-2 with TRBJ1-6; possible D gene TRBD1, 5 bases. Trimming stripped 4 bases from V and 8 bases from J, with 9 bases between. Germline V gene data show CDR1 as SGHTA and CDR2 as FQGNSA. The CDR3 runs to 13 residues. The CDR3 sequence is CASSSRGDSPLHF. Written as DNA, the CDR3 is TGTGCCAGCAGCTCCCGAGGGGATTCACCCCTCCACTTT.

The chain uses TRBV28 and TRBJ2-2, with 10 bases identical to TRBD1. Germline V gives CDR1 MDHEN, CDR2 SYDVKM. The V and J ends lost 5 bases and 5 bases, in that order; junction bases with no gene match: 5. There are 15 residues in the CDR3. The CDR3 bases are TGTGCCAGCAGTCCCGGACAGGGGGTGACCGGGGAGCTGTTTTTT. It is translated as CASSPGQGVTGELFF.

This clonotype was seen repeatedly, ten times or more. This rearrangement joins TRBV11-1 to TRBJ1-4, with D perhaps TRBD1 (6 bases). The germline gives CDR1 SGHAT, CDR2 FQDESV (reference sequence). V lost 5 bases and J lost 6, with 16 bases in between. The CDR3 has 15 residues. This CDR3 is CASSNRDKRDEKLFF. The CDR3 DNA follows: TGTGCCAGCAGCAACCGGGACAAACGGGATGAAAAACTGTTTTTT.

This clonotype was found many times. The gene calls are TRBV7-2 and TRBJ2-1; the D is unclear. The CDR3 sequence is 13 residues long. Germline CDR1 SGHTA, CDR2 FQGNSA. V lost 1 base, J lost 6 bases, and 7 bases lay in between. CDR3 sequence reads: CASSLVSVNEQFF. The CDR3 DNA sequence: TGTGCCAGCAGCTTAGTGTCCGTCAATGAGCAGTTCTTC.

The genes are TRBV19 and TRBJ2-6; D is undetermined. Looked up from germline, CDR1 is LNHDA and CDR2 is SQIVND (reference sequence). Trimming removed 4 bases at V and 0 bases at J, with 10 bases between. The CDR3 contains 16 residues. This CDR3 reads CASSTLLSSGANVLTF. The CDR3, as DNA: TGTGCCAGTAGTACACTCCTTAGCTCTGGGGCCAACGTCCTGACTTTC.

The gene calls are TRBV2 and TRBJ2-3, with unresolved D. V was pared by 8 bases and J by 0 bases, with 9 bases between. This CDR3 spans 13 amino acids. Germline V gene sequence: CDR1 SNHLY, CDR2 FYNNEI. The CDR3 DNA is TGTGCCAGCGCCAGCGAAAGCACAGATACGCAGTATTTT. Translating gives CASASESTDTQYF.

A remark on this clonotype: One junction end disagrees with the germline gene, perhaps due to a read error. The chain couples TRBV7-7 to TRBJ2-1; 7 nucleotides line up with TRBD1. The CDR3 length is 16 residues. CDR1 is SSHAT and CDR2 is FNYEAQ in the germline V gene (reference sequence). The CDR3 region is CASSPNPGQPYNEQFF. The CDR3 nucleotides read TGTGCTAGCAGCCCGAACCCGGGACAGCCTTACAATGAGCAGTTCTTC.

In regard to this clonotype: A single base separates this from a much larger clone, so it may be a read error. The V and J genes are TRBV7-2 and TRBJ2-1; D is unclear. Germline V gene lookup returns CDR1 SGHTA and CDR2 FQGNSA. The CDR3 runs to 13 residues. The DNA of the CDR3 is TGTGCCAGCAGCTCCGCAGCAGGCAATGAGCATTTCTTC. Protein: CASSSAAGNEHFF.

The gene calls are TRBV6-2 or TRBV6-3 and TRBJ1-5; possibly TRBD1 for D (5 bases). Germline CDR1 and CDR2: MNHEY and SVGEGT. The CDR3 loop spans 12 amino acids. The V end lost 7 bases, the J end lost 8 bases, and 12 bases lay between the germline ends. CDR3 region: CASNGGIEPQHF. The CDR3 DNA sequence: TGTGCCAGCAATGGGGGGATTGAGCCCCAGCATTTT.

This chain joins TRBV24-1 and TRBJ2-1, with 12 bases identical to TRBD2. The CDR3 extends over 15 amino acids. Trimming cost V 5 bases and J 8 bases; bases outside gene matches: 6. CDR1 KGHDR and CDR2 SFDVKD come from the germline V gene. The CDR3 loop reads CATSVLAGGMDEQFF. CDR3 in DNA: TGTGCCACCAGTGTCCTAGCGGGGGGGATGGATGAGCAGTTCTTC.

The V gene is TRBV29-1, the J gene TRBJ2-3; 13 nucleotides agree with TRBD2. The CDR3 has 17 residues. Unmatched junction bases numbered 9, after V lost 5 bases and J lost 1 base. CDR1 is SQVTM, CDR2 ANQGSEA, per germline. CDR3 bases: TGCAGCGTTTCCCGGACTAGCGGGAGTACGGGCACAGATACGCAGTATTTT. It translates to CSVSRTSGSTGTDTQYF.

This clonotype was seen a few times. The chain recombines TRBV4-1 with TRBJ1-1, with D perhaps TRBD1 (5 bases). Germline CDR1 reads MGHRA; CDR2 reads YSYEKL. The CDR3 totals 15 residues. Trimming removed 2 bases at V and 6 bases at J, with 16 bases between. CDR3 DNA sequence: TGCGCCAGCAGCCAACTGAATCGGGACGGCCCTGAAGCTTTCTTT. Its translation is CASSQLNRDGPEAFF.

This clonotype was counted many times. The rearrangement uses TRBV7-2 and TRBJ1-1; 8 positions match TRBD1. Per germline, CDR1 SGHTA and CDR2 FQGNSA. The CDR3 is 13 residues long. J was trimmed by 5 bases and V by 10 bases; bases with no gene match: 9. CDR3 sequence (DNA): TGTGCCACTACAGGGGGATTAAGTACTGAAGCTTTCTTT. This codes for CATTGGLSTEAFF.

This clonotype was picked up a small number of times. CDR3 protein: CASSLPSGLYEQYF. Written as DNA, the CDR3 is TGTGCCAGCAGTTTACCTAGCGGTCTTTACGAGCAGTACTTC. The chain has TRBV28 and TRBJ2-7; 7 nucleotides align to TRBD2. Germline trimming cut 2 bases from V and 4 bases from J; bases unmatched to any gene: 5. The CDR3 has 14 residues. Germline V lookup: CDR1 MDHEN, CDR2 SYDVKM.

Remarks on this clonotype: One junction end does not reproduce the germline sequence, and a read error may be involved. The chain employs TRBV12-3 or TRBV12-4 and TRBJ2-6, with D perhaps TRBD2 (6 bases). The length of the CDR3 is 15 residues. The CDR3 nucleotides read TGTGCCAGCAGACTTAGCGGCTCTGCGGCCAACGTCCTGACTTTC. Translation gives CASRLSGSAANVLTF.

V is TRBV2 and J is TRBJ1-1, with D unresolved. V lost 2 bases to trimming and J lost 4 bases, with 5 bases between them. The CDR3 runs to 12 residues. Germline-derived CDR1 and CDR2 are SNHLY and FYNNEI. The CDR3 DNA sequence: TGTGCCAGCAGTGAACATGGCACTGAAGCTTTCTTT. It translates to CASSEHGTEAFF. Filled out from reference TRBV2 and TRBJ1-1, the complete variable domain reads EPEVTQTPSHQVTQMGQEVILRCVPISNHLYFYWYRQILGQKVEFLVSFYNNEISEKSEIFDDQFSVERPDGSNFTLKIRSTKLEDSAMYFCASSEHGTEAFFGQGTRLTVV.

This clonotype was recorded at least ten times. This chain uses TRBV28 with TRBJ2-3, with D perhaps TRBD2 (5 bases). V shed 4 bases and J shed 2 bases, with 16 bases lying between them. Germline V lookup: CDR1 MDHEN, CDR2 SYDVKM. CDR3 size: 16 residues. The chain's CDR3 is CASSSFRSGDTDTQYF. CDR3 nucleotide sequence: TGTGCCAGCAGTTCTTTTCGGAGCGGTGACACAGATACGCAGTATTTT.

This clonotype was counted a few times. CDR3 nucleotides: TGTGCCAGCAGCTTGGGGACAGTTCACTCCTACGAGCAGTACTTC. Translation gives CASSLGTVHSYEQYF. The V and J genes are TRBV11-2 and TRBJ2-7, with 7 bases that match TRBD1. J lost 0 bases, V lost 3 bases, and 5 bases had no gene match. There are 15 residues in the CDR3. Germline-derived CDR1 and CDR2 are SGHAT and FQNNGV.

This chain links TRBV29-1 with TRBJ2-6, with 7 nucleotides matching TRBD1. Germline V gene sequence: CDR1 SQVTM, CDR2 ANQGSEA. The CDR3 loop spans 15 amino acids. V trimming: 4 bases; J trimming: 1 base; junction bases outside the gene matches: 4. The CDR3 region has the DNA TGCAGCGTTGCCGAGGGGGCGTCTGGGGCCAACGTCCTGACTTTC. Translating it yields CSVAEGASGANVLTF. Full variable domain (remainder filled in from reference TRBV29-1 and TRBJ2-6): SAVISQKPSRDICQRGTSLTIQCQVDSQVTMMFWYRQQPGQSLTLIATANQGSEATYESGFVIDKFPISRPNLTFSTLTVSNMSPEDSSIYLCSVAEGASGANVLTFGAGSRLTVL.

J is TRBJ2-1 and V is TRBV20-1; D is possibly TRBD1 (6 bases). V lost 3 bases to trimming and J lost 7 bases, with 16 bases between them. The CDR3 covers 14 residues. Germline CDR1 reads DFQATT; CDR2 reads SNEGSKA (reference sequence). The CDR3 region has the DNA TGCAGTGCTAGCGTACCAGGGGCCGGGAATGAGCAGTTCTTC. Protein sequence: CSASVPGAGNEQFF.

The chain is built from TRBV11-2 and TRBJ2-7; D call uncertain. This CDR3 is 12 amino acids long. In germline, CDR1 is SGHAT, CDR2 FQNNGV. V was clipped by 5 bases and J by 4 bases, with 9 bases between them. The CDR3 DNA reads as TGTGCCAGCAGCGCGGAACAGTACGAGCAGTACTTC. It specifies CASSAEQYEQYF.

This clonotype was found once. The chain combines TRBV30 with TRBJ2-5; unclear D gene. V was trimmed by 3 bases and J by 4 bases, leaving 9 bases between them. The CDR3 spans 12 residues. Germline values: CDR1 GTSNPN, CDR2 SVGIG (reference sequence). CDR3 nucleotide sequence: TGTGCCTGGAGGTTTAACTCAGAGACCCAGTACTTC. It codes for CAWRFNSETQYF.